Below, 13 T cell receptor beta chains from the same sample are listed, as sequenced in a study of T cells in localized non-small cell lung cancer. Data came from immunoSEQ multiplex PCR; TCRdb stores just in-frame clones and leaves some out. Seen here are tens of thousands of clones, about nine tenths observed once, and the top ten hold 15% to 20%. This specimen was peripheral blood mononuclear cells, taken before any cancer treatment. The receptors shown here come from a man aged 40 to 69 with stage III lung adenocarcinoma.

The chain employs TRBV28 and TRBJ1-1; D unresolved. This CDR3 comprises 13 residues. V shed 1 base and J shed 4 bases, with 7 bases lying between them. From germline, CDR1 is MDHEN and CDR2 SYDVKM. In DNA form, the CDR3 reads TGTGCCAGCAGTTTATACGAGGGCACTGAAGCTTTCTTT. The encoded protein is CASSLYEGTEAFF.

This sequence joins TRBV11-3 and TRBJ2-2; D unresolved. Germline V gene data show CDR1 as SGHNT and CDR2 as YENEEA. Between the trimmed V and J ends, which lost 5 bases and 3 bases, there was a span of 10 bases. The CDR3 is 14 residues long. In nucleotides, the CDR3 is TGTGCCAGCAGCCTCATGACTTACACCGGGGAGCTGTTTTTT. Amino acid sequence: CASSLMTYTGELFF.

J is TRBJ2-5 and V is TRBV6-5; D is possibly TRBD2 (5 bases). The V end was cut by 5 bases, the J end by 7 bases, with 11 bases between. The CDR3 contains 12 residues. Germline loops: CDR1 MNHEY, CDR2 SVGAGI. DNA of the CDR3: TGTGCCAGCAGTGAGAGGGCAGGGACCCAGTACTTC. It encodes CASSERAGTQYF.

This chain joins TRBV23-1 and TRBJ2-3; 10 bases map to TRBD1. TRBV23-1 is noted as an ORF with a role that remains uncertain. After removal of 6 bases from V and 6 bases from J, the junction contained 15 bases not matched to a gene. CDR3 length equals 17 residues. CDR3 coding DNA: TGCGCCAGCAGCTACAACCTAAAGGGGACAGGGGTTGATACGCAGTATTTT. Protein product: CASSYNLKGTGVDTQYF.

The V gene is TRBV5-1, the J gene TRBJ2-1; 12 nucleotides agree with TRBD2. J was trimmed by 4 bases and V by 4 bases; bases with no gene match: 9. The CDR3 runs to 17 residues. The germline V gene has CDR1 SGHRS and CDR2 YFSETQ. This CDR3 is CASSPIKTSGGYNEQFF. The CDR3 DNA reads TGCGCCAGCAGCCCGATTAAGACTAGCGGGGGATACAATGAGCAGTTCTTC.

The CDR3 coding sequence is TGTGCCTCCACCCCTCGAATAACAGGGGTTAGCAATCAGCCCCAGCATTTT. It translates to CASTPRITGVSNQPQHF. The gene calls are TRBV28 and TRBJ1-5, with 7 bases identical to TRBD1. This CDR3 contains 17 residues. Per germline, CDR1 MDHEN and CDR2 SYDVKM. The junction had 16 bases not matched to a gene; V was cut back by 11 bases and J by 0 bases. The full variable domain, completed using reference TRBV28 and TRBJ1-5, is DVKVTQSSRYLVKRTGEKVFLECVQDMDHENMFWYRQDPGLGLRLIYFSYDVKMKEKGDIPEGYSVSREKKERFSLILESASTNQTSMYLCASTPRITGVSNQPQHFGDGTRLSIL.

The chain employs TRBV7-8 and TRBJ2-5; 9 positions agree with TRBD1. Germline CDR1 reads SGHVS; CDR2 reads FQNEAQ. CDR3 length equals 18 residues. V shed 1 base, J shed 2 bases, and the junction held 11 bases outside the gene matches. The CDR3 nucleotides are TGTGCCAGCAGCTTAGGAGGTTGGACAGGGGAGGGACAAGAGACCCAGTACTTC. It specifies CASSLGGWTGEGQETQYF.

The chain has TRBV6-5 and TRBJ1-4; D perhaps matches TRBD1 (5 bases). The V gene lost 6 bases and the J gene lost 7 bases, with 15 bases spanning the gap. The CDR3 is made up of 14 amino acids. Germline CDR1 MNHEY, CDR2 SVGAGI. This CDR3 reads CASRPGWGGEKLFF. The CDR3 DNA is TGTGCCAGCAGGCCAGGGTGGGGCGGTGAAAAACTGTTTTTT.

The chain is built from TRBV13 and TRBJ2-7; 7 bases align to TRBD1. V shed 5 bases, J shed 6 bases, and the junction held 1 base outside the gene matches. Looked up from germline, CDR1 is PRHDT and CDR2 is FYEKMQ (reference sequence). The CDR3 loop spans 11 amino acids. The CDR3 protein is CASSAGGEQYF. CDR3 nucleotides: TGTGCCAGCAGCGCAGGGGGCGAGCAGTACTTC.

CDR3 amino acids: CATRGSTDTQYF. The CDR3 coding sequence is TGTGCCACTCGGGGGAGCACAGATACGCAGTATTTT. V is TRBV19 and J is TRBJ2-3, with D maybe TRBD2 (6 bases). V was shortened by 10 bases and J by 0 bases, with 8 bases between the two germline ends. CDR3 length equals 12 residues. Germline V gives CDR1 LNHDA, CDR2 SQIVND (reference sequence).

The rearrangement joins TRBV19 to TRBJ2-2; D is unresolved. Trimming removed 5 bases at V and 6 bases at J, with 10 bases between. Per the germline V gene, CDR1 is LNHDA and CDR2 is SQIVND (reference sequence). The CDR3 has 13 amino acids. The CDR3 DNA reads as TGTGCCAGTAGTTTCCGTGGCGCCGGGGAGCTGTTTTTT. Encoded protein: CASSFRGAGELFF.

The chain carries TRBV6-1 and TRBJ2-2, with TRBD1 as a possible D gene (6 bases). This CDR3 contains 14 residues. CDR1 and CDR2 (germline): MNHNS, SASEGT. V lost 8 bases to trimming and J lost 2 bases, with 12 bases between them. CDR3 sequence (DNA): TGTGCCAGCCTGCAGGGGCTCAACACCGGGGAGCTGTTTTTT. It specifies CASLQGLNTGELFF.

The V gene is TRBV4-3, the J gene TRBJ2-7; TRBD2 agrees at 14 bases. Germline trimming cut 4 bases from V and 4 bases from J; bases unmatched to any gene: 0. The germline gives CDR1 LGHNA, CDR2 YSLEER. The CDR3 contains 14 residues. CDR3 amino acids: CASSRLAGGYEQYF. The CDR3 DNA sequence: TGCGCCAGCAGCCGACTAGCGGGGGGGTACGAGCAGTACTTC.